These 30 T cell receptor beta chains were sequenced from one sample in a study of cytomegalovirus exposure and HLA in healthy donors. PCR primers comprised 60 Vbeta and 13 Jbeta primers. This table comes from immunoSEQ multiplex PCR, and its TCRdb copy is limited to in-frame clones, with some not included. Of some 160,000 clones listed, 81% are singletons. Input material: PBMCs. The source of these receptors is a man aged 50-60 years in good health and CMV-seropositive.

V and J are TRBV7-9 and TRBJ2-7; D perhaps matches TRBD2 (7 bases). CDR1 SEHNR and CDR2 FQNEAQ come from the germline V gene (reference sequence). The CDR3 has 14 amino acids. Trimming left V 2 bases short and J 7 bases short, with 15 bases between. In nucleotides, the CDR3 is TGTGCCAGCAGCTTATTGGCGGGGGCTTGGGAGCAGTACTTC. As protein: CASSLLAGAWEQYF.

The chain is built from TRBV5-4 and TRBJ2-7; the match to TRBD1 covers 8 bases. Germline V gives CDR1 SGHNT, CDR2 YYREEE (reference sequence). The trim removed 4 bases at V and 0 bases at J, leaving 6 bases unmatched. The CDR3 contains 15 residues. The CDR3 nucleotides read TGTGCCAGCAGCAAGGGACAGGCGAGCTCCTACGAGCAGTACTTC. Its translation: CASSKGQASSYEQYF.

This chain joins TRBV2 and TRBJ1-5, with D unresolved. V lost 6 bases and J 6 bases, leaving 12 bases between the germline ends. Germline V gene sequence: CDR1 SNHLY, CDR2 FYNNEI. This CDR3 comprises 13 residues. CDR3 coding DNA: TGTGCCAGCAGCGCGGCGGGTGCTCAGCCCCAGCATTTT. Translated, it gives CASSAAGAQPQHF.

CDR3 in amino acids: CASSPVSRNTEAFF. CDR3 DNA: TGTGCCAGCTCACCGGTTTCGAGAAACACTGAAGCTTTCTTT. This rearrangement joins TRBV18 to TRBJ1-1, with D unclear. V was shortened by 3 bases and J by 2 bases, with 10 bases between the two germline ends. Germline V gives CDR1 KGHSH, CDR2 LQKENI. The CDR3 sequence is 14 residues long. The whole variable domain, filled in from reference TRBV18 and TRBJ1-1, reads NAGVMQNPRHLVRRRGQEARLRCSPMKGHSHVYWYRQLPEEGLKFMVYLQKENIIDESGMPKERFSAEFPKEGPSILRIQQVVRGDSAAYFCASSPVSRNTEAFFGQGTRLTVV.

CDR3 residues: CASSLDSTNYGYTF. DNA of the CDR3: TGTGCCAGCAGCTTGGACAGTACTAACTATGGCTACACCTTC. The gene calls are TRBV5-4 and TRBJ1-2; D is ambiguous. Trimming removed 0 bases at V and 0 bases at J, with 6 bases between. The CDR3 consists of 14 residues. Germline V gene sequence: CDR1 SGHNT, CDR2 YYREEE (reference sequence).

V and J are TRBV6-5 and TRBJ1-5; 10 nucleotides align to TRBD1. Looked up from germline, CDR1 is MNHEY and CDR2 is SVGAGI. The junction had 0 bases not matched to a gene; V was cut back by 0 bases and J by 7 bases. CDR3 length: 14 residues. CDR3 coding DNA: TGTGCCAGCAGTTACTCGGGACAGGGGCAGCCCCAGCATTTT. It specifies CASSYSGQGQPQHF.

The gene calls are TRBV7-8 and TRBJ2-5; D gene uncertain. The CDR3 runs 14 residues. The germline V gene has CDR1 SGHVS and CDR2 FQNEAQ. V lost 3 bases and J 1 base, leaving 9 bases between the germline ends. In DNA, the CDR3 is TGTGCCAGCAGCTTTGGCGGCGTCCAAGAGACCCAGTACTTC. Its protein product is CASSFGGVQETQYF.

The sample holds one count of this clone. J is TRBJ2-7 and V is TRBV7-6; the match to TRBD1 covers 8 bases. The CDR3 runs 15 residues. Per germline, CDR1 SGHVS and CDR2 FNYEAQ. J gave up 2 bases and V 5 bases, and 8 bases lay outside the gene matches. The CDR3 bases are TGTGCCAGCAGCCCCCTGGGGACAGGCGCCTACGAGCAGTACTTC. Amino acid sequence: CASSPLGTGAYEQYF.

This clone was recorded once. The chain couples TRBV5-1 to TRBJ1-5; D is unresolved. V lost 0 bases to trimming and J lost 4 bases, with 5 bases between them. The CDR3 loop spans 13 amino acids. Germline values: CDR1 SGHRS, CDR2 YFSETQ. The CDR3 reads CASSLGSNQPQHF. The CDR3, as DNA: TGCGCCAGCAGCTTGGGCAGTAATCAGCCCCAGCATTTT.

J is TRBJ1-2 and V is TRBV6-5, with 9 positions matching TRBD1. After removal of 5 bases from V and 4 bases from J, the junction contained 5 bases not matched to a gene. Germline CDR1 MNHEY, CDR2 SVGAGI. The CDR3 runs 14 residues. This chain's CDR3 is CASSPPGQGYGYTF. The CDR3 bases are TGTGCCAGCAGTCCACCGGGACAGGGCTATGGCTACACCTTC.

This chain uses TRBV7-6 with TRBJ1-2; possibly TRBD1 for D (6 bases). The V gene's germline CDR1 is SGHVS and CDR2 FNYEAQ. The CDR3 totals 17 residues. The V end lost 5 bases, the J end lost 2 bases, and 21 bases lay between the germline ends. The CDR3, as DNA: TGTGCCAGCAGCCCCGAGGCAGGGGTTGTAGGAAACTATGGCTACACCTTC. Residues: CASSPEAGVVGNYGYTF.

This chain connects TRBV30 to TRBJ2-7, with TRBD2 matching 10 bases. This CDR3 comprises 14 residues. Germline loops: CDR1 GTSNPN, CDR2 SVGIG (reference sequence). J gave up 4 bases and V 7 bases, and 10 bases lay outside the gene matches. The CDR3, as DNA: TGTGCCTCCCACCCGGCTAGCGGGAGATACGAGCAGTACTTC. Protein product: CASHPASGRYEQYF.

This clone has just one count. The rearrangement uses TRBV5-6 and TRBJ2-1; the match to TRBD2 covers 8 bases. Per the germline V gene, CDR1 is SGHDT and CDR2 is YYEEEE. CDR3 length: 16 amino acids. J lost 4 bases, V lost 1 base, and 7 bases had no gene match. Written as DNA, the CDR3 is TGTGCCAGCAGCTTGCGAGCGGGAGAGCCTTACAATGAGCAGTTCTTC. Its protein product is CASSLRAGEPYNEQFF. The whole variable domain, filled in from reference TRBV5-6 and TRBJ2-1, reads DAGVTQSPTHLIKTRGQQVTLRCSPKSGHDTVSWYQQALGQGPQFIFQYYEEEERQRGNFPDRFSGHQFPNYSSELNVNALLLGDSALYLCASSLRAGEPYNEQFFGPGTRLTVL.

As concerns this clone: An end of the junction does not agree with germline; a read error may underlie this. The same CDR3 is also encoded by other DNA sequences in this sample. The chain combines TRBV5-6 with TRBJ2-1, with TRBD1 matching 9 bases. This CDR3 has 15 residues. Germline values: CDR1 SGHDT, CDR2 YYEEEE. The DNA for the CDR3 is TGTGCTAGCAGCTCGACAGGGGGAGGTAACAATGAGCAGTTCTTC. It yields the protein CASSSTGGGNNEQFF.

This chain connects TRBV5-6 to TRBJ1-6; no reliable D call. This CDR3 is 14 amino acids long. Between the trimmed V and J ends, which lost 1 base and 7 bases, there was a span of 9 bases. CDR1 SGHDT and CDR2 YYEEEE come from the germline V gene. The CDR3 here is CASSLRGSNSPLHF. DNA of the CDR3: TGTGCCAGCAGCTTGAGAGGTAGCAATTCACCCCTCCACTTT.

This clone was detected only a few times. The rearrangement joins TRBV11-2 to TRBJ1-3, with D uncertain. The germline V gene encodes CDR1 SGHAT and CDR2 FQNNGV. This CDR3 spans 14 amino acids. Trimming left V 5 bases short and J 0 bases short, with 8 bases between. The CDR3 protein is CASSLSISGNTIYF. CDR3 bases: TGTGCCAGCAGCCTTAGTATCTCTGGAAACACCATATATTTT.

The rearrangement uses TRBV9 and TRBJ2-5; TRBD2 matches 8 bases. Germline values: CDR1 SGDLS, CDR2 YYNGEE. This CDR3 is 14 amino acids long. The V gene end was trimmed by 0 bases and the J gene end by 9 bases; junction bases not matched to a gene: 7. The CDR3 DNA reads TGTGCCAGCAGCGTAGCTACTAGCGGTAGGGCCCAGTACTTC. Encoded protein: CASSVATSGRAQYF.

This clone was detected once. The J gene is TRBJ2-1, the V gene TRBV2; 12 bases match TRBD2. There are 14 residues in the CDR3. Trimming removed 6 bases from V and 4 bases from J; junction bases left unmatched: 1. CDR1 SNHLY and CDR2 FYNNEI come from the germline V gene. Here the CDR3 reads CASSGTSGYNEQFF. CDR3 nucleotide sequence: TGTGCCAGCAGCGGGACTAGCGGGTACAATGAGCAGTTCTTC.

This rearrangement joins TRBV11-2 to TRBJ2-2, with 7 bases lining up with TRBD1. Germline V gene sequence: CDR1 SGHAT, CDR2 FQNNGV. Unmatched junction bases numbered 8, after V lost 2 bases and J lost 8 bases. The CDR3 spans 15 residues. Here the CDR3 reads CASSLRPTGRGELFF. As DNA, the CDR3 is TGTGCCAGCAGCTTAAGGCCGACAGGGAGAGGGGAGCTGTTTTTT.

This chain connects TRBV4-3 to TRBJ1-2, with 7 bases that match TRBD1. Germline V CDR1 and CDR2: LGHNA, YSLEER. The CDR3 is 14 residues long. V lost 2 bases to trimming and J lost 4 bases; unmatched junction nucleotides: 4. The CDR3 bases are TGCGCCAGCAGCCAATTCCGGGACAGCTATGGCTACACCTTC. As protein: CASSQFRDSYGYTF.

The CDR3 region is CASSPRGVTAFTGELFF. Here the CDR3 DNA reads TGTGCCAGTAGTCCCCGAGGCGTGACAGCTTTCACCGGGGAGCTGTTTTTT. The chain joins TRBV19 to TRBJ2-2; D possibly corresponds to TRBD1 (5 bases). Germline V CDR1 and CDR2: LNHDA, SQIVND (reference sequence). The CDR3 extends over 17 amino acids. Between the trimmed V and J ends, which lost 5 bases and 4 bases, there was a span of 20 bases.

The V gene is TRBV7-6, the J gene TRBJ2-7; maybe TRBD1 (6 bases). This CDR3 is built from 14 residues. Trimming took 5 bases from V and 3 from J, leaving 14 bases between them. Germline V gene lookup returns CDR1 SGHVS and CDR2 FNYEAQ. In DNA, the CDR3 is TGTGCCAGCAGCGCGTTACAGGGACACTACGAGCAGTACTTC. Protein sequence: CASSALQGHYEQYF.

This sequence joins TRBV27 and TRBJ2-2; TRBD2 matches 8 bases. Germline V gene data show CDR1 as MNHEY and CDR2 as SMNVEV (reference sequence). The trim removed 5 bases at V and 7 bases at J, leaving 6 bases unmatched. The CDR3 runs 14 residues. The CDR3 coding sequence is TGTGCCAGCAGTCCGGGAGGGTTGGTCGGGGAGCTGTTTTTT. Translated, it gives CASSPGGLVGELFF.

The gene calls are TRBV14 and TRBJ1-1; D gene unclear. Per the germline V gene, CDR1 is SGHDN and CDR2 is FVKESK. V lost 0 bases, J lost 0 bases, and 8 bases lay in between. The CDR3 totals 15 residues. The CDR3: CASSQEVGMNTEAFF. Here the CDR3 DNA reads TGTGCCAGCAGCCAAGAAGTGGGCATGAACACTGAAGCTTTCTTT.

This chain uses TRBV11-2 with TRBJ2-2; 8 bases match TRBD1. With V trimmed by 1 base and J by 4 bases, 8 bases remained unmatched. The CDR3 runs 17 residues. CDR1 is SGHAT and CDR2 is FQNNGV in the germline V gene. The chain's CDR3 is CASSLVPRTGRTGELFF. The DNA for the CDR3 is TGTGCCAGCAGCTTAGTACCGAGGACAGGGCGCACCGGGGAGCTGTTTTTT.

This chain joins TRBV7-2 and TRBJ2-5, with 7 bases lining up with TRBD1. There are 16 residues in the CDR3. Germline V CDR1 and CDR2: SGHTA, FQGNSA. V shed 5 bases and J 1 base; nucleotides not matched to a gene: 10. Here the CDR3 reads CASSQGPPGGQETQYF. Here the CDR3 DNA reads TGTGCCAGCAGCCAGGGCCCCCCAGGGGGCCAAGAGACCCAGTACTTC.

V gene TRBV2 combines with J gene TRBJ1-4; 8 nucleotides match TRBD1. CDR1 is SNHLY, CDR2 FYNNEI, per germline. The trim removed 6 bases at V and 6 bases at J, leaving 6 bases unmatched. This CDR3 spans 14 amino acids. The CDR3 reads CASSQQGVDEKLFF. The CDR3 DNA sequence: TGTGCCAGCAGCCAACAGGGGGTAGATGAAAAACTGTTTTTT.

The chain is built from TRBV30 and TRBJ1-2; TRBD1 agrees at 8 bases. Germline CDR1 is GTSNPN and CDR2 is SVGIG (reference sequence). V was clipped by 3 bases and J by 5 bases; unmatched bases: 17. The CDR3 runs to 17 residues. The CDR3 spells CAWRPGTGFGGSYGYTF. CDR3 nucleotide sequence: TGTGCCTGGAGGCCCGGGACAGGCTTTGGAGGGTCGTATGGCTACACCTTC.

J is TRBJ2-7 and V is TRBV7-9; D is perhaps TRBD1 (6 bases). CDR3 size: 13 residues. Germline V CDR1 and CDR2: SEHNR, FQNEAQ (reference sequence). Deletions cut 6 bases from V and 8 bases from J, with 17 bases between. CDR3 protein: CASSSRQELQQYF. In nucleotides, the CDR3 is TGTGCCAGCAGTTCAAGACAGGAATTGCAGCAGTACTTC.

The chain carries TRBV5-1 and TRBJ1-1, with D hard to call. V dropped 0 bases and J dropped 6 bases, with 9 bases sitting between them. CDR3 length: 13 amino acids. Germline V gives CDR1 SGHRS, CDR2 YFSETQ. This CDR3 is CASSLVRGAEAFF. In nucleotides, the CDR3 is TGCGCCAGCAGCTTGGTGCGGGGTGCTGAAGCTTTCTTT. The full variable domain, rest sourced from reference TRBV5-1 and TRBJ1-1, is KAGVTQTPRYLIKTRGQQVTLSCSPISGHRSVSWYQQTPGQGLQFLFEYFSETQRNKGNFPGRFSGRQFSNSRSEMNVSTLELGDSALYLCASSLVRGAEAFFGQGTRLTVV.